A single sample gave rise to the 6 T cell receptor beta chains below, sequenced in a study of blood T cells in healthy people across ages. A second PCR of 7 to 11 cycles used a sample-barcoded 5' primer and a J-beta primer mix. TCRdb ran MiXCR on the 5' RACE reads and lists one entry per CDR3 protein. This sample yields about 840,000 distinct CDR3 sequences, of which 25% to 35% are seen a single time; roughly 10% belongs to the top ten. These records were also assigned to another study, of T cells of mothers and their children.

The specimen was blood. The receptors come from a woman aged 40 to 55 in good health.

There are many counts of this clonotype. The chain has TRBV6-2 or TRBV6-3 and TRBJ2-4; D remains unclear. Germline V gene data show CDR1 as MNHEY and CDR2 as SVGEGT. This CDR3 comprises 15 residues. V dropped 6 bases and J dropped 1 base, with 13 bases sitting between them. CDR3 region: CASSPRRPAKNIQYF. DNA of the CDR3: TGTGCCAGCAGCCCCCGGCGACCGGCCAAAAACATTCAGTACTTC.

Comments on this clonotype: It may be a read error: a sequence one base away is much more abundant. The chain couples TRBV12-3 or TRBV12-4 to TRBJ2-4, with TRBD2 matching over 10 bases. This CDR3 spans 15 amino acids. The CDR3 DNA reads TGTGCCAGCAGTCTCCGGACTAGCGGCACCTACGAGCAGGACTTC. This translates into CASSLRTSGTYEQDF.

This clonotype was detected ten times or more. This chain connects TRBV30 to TRBJ2-1, with D tentatively TRBD1 (6 bases). Germline values: CDR1 GTSNPN, CDR2 SVGIG (reference sequence). Deletions cut 2 bases from V and 10 bases from J, with 12 bases between. The CDR3 has 12 amino acids. In DNA form, the CDR3 reads TGTGCCTGGAGTTTTGGGGGCCGGGAGCAGTTCTTC. It yields the protein CAWSFGGREQFF.

This clonotype was seen more than once but under ten times. At one end, the junction sequence differs from germline, possibly due to a read error. J is TRBJ2-2 and V is TRBV5-1; D is possibly TRBD2 (6 bases). Per germline, CDR1 SGHRS and CDR2 YFSETQ. The CDR3 sequence is 15 residues long. CDR3 in amino acids: CASSWKDQNTGGLFF. The CDR3 DNA follows: TGCGCCAGCAGCTGGAAGGACCAGAACACCGGGGGGCTGTTTTTT.

This clonotype showed up many times. This sequence joins TRBV11-2 and TRBJ1-2, with a weak D call TRBD1 (6 bases). The CDR3 runs to 13 residues. Trimming removed 6 bases from V and 4 bases from J, with 12 bases in between. Germline V gene lookup returns CDR1 SGHAT and CDR2 FQNNGV. The DNA for the CDR3 is TGTGCCAGCAGTCCAGGGACAAGCTATGGCTACACCTTC. It yields the protein CASSPGTSYGYTF.

As concerns this clonotype: A single base separates this from a much larger clone, so it may be a read error. This rearrangement joins TRBV5-1 to TRBJ1-1; D is unclear. The CDR3 has 12 amino acids. Germline V gene lookup returns CDR1 SGHRS and CDR2 YFSETQ. For the CDR3, the DNA is TGCACCAGCAGCTTGGACTCTTATGAAGCTTTCTTT. Translating gives CTSSLDSYEAFF.